This passage covers 14 T cell receptor beta chains from one sample sequenced in a study of monozygotic twins with inflammatory bowel disease. TCRdb re-called the 5' RACE reads and gives one entry per CDR3 protein, without DNA. Its listing shows 350,000 to 500,000 distinct CDR3 sequences. Input material: blood. These receptors were obtained from a human donor with ulcerative colitis or Crohn's disease, or a healthy co-twin of an affected twin (not recorded which).

The chain employs TRBV6-2 or TRBV6-3 and TRBJ2-1; TCRdb calls TRBD2, which cannot be checked without DNA. Germline V lookup: CDR1 MNHEY, CDR2 SVGEGT. The CDR3 length is 14 residues. CDR3 sequence reads: CASSYGTSWSEQFF.

This sequence joins TRBV10-3 and TRBJ2-7; the D call from TCRdb, TRBD2, cannot be confirmed without DNA. The germline gives CDR1 ENHRY, CDR2 SYGVKD. The CDR3 is made up of 16 amino acids. This CDR3 is CAISPSLAGESYEQYF.

V usage is TRBV25-1 and J usage is TRBJ2-3; without DNA, the TCRdb call of TRBD1 cannot be checked. CDR3 size: 16 residues. The V gene's germline CDR1 is MGHDK and CDR2 SYGVNS. Here the CDR3 reads CASSGFGTGEVYTQYF.

V usage is TRBV6-1 and J usage is TRBJ1-1; as DNA is missing, the TRBD1 call by TCRdb cannot be tested. CDR3 length: 15 amino acids. The germline V gene has CDR1 MNHNS and CDR2 SASEGT. CDR3 in amino acids: CASRTTGALNTEAFF.

The chain joins TRBV24-1 to TRBJ2-1; TCRdb's D call, TRBD2, is unchecked because there is no DNA. Germline loops: CDR1 KGHDR, CDR2 SFDVKD. The CDR3 runs to 13 residues. The CDR3 here is CATSDPSGNEQFF.

The V and J genes are TRBV15 and TRBJ2-7. Per germline, CDR1 LNHNV and CDR2 YYDKDF (reference sequence). The length of the CDR3 is 16 residues. The CDR3 protein is CATSRDMTGSSYEQYF.

The chain has TRBV6-5 and TRBJ1-4. This CDR3 comprises 15 residues. Germline assignment: CDR1 MNHEY and CDR2 SVGAGI. The CDR3 here is CASSYSFIITEKLFF.

This chain joins TRBV7-9 and TRBJ2-7; TCRdb selects TRBD2, and the lack of DNA leaves this call unchecked. In germline, CDR1 is SEHNR, CDR2 FQNEAQ (reference sequence). CDR3 length: 17 amino acids. The CDR3: CASSPIVGSGRSYEQYF.

CDR3 region: CAWSVGGGTTEAFF. The V gene is TRBV30, the J gene TRBJ1-1. The CDR3 runs to 14 residues. Germline CDR1 GTSNPN, CDR2 SVGIG (reference sequence).

The V call is TRBV6-1, the J call TRBJ2-1; TCRdb's assignment of TRBD2 cannot be checked, as there is no DNA. The CDR3 totals 15 residues. From germline, CDR1 is MNHNS and CDR2 SASEGT. The CDR3 is CASALLAGGENEQFF.

The rearrangement joins TRBV30 to TRBJ2-7; TCRdb's assignment of TRBD2 cannot be checked, as there is no DNA. Per the germline V gene, CDR1 is GTSNPN and CDR2 is SVGIG (reference sequence). The CDR3 has 14 residues. CDR3: CAWSYSGRTYEQYF.

CDR3 loop: CASGVGFRQPGRTNTEAFF. The chain uses TRBV7-8 and TRBJ1-1. Germline V gene sequence: CDR1 SGHVS, CDR2 FQNEAQ. The CDR3 consists of 19 residues.

The chain joins TRBV4-1 to TRBJ2-5. Germline V gene lookup returns CDR1 MGHRA and CDR2 YSYEKL. The CDR3 extends over 15 amino acids. CDR3 residues: CASSQGPRLEETQYF.

The chain couples TRBV5-5 to TRBJ2-3; as DNA is missing, the TRBD2 call by TCRdb cannot be tested. The CDR3 extends over 17 amino acids. CDR1 and CDR2 from the germline V gene are SGHKS and YYEKEE (reference sequence). The CDR3 sequence is CASSHWEAGASTDTQYF.